The source of this T cell receptor (beta chain) is a study of cytomegalovirus exposure and HLA in healthy donors. This PCR relied on a set of 60 Vbeta primers and 13 Jbeta primers. Method: immunoSEQ multiplex PCR; TCRdb's copy keeps in-frame clones and lacks some. The sample holds tens of thousands of clones, approximately 70% seen once. CDR1 and CDR2 (germline): SGHNT, YYREEE (reference sequence). Trimming shortened V by 4 bases and J by 2 bases, and 10 bases separated the two germline ends. The CDR3 runs 13 residues. This clone has just a few counts. This TCR came from a male donor in good health and CMV-seropositive. The genes are TRBV5-4 and TRBJ2-7; the D gene is possibly TRBD1 (5 bases). The material sequenced was PBMCs. The CDR3 region is CASSKDTAYEQYF. The DNA of the CDR3 is TGTGCCAGCAGCAAGGACACGGCCTACGAGCAGTACTTC.